The clone carrying this T cell receptor (beta chain) came up a few times. Its antigen is not known. These data are taken from a study of T cell repertoires in cytomegalovirus infection. Overall study context: Indications of both CMV infection and matching HLA type were provided by public TCR beta signatures. Study conclusions and caveats: HLA-C-restricted, CMV-specific TCR beta clonotypes were dominant ex vivo.

Deletions cut 5 bases from V and 7 bases from J, with 16 bases between. CDR1 and CDR2 (germline): SGHTA, FQGNSA. This CDR3 spans 14 amino acids. TCRdb redid the calling of the reads with MiXCR, one entry per CDR3 protein. The repertoire includes about 440,000 distinct CDR3 sequences, around 32% of them detected once, and roughly 13% sits in the top ten. The specimen was PBMCs. The clonotype comes from a human donor in good health (CMV status not recorded). Some clones in this sample may be carry-over from other donors' samples. The chain has TRBV7-2 and TRBJ2-3, with D unclear. The CDR3 DNA sequence: TGTGCCAGCAGCCTCGGTGGGTCTGTCAATACGCAGTATTTT. This encodes CASSLGGSVNTQYF.